The 22 T cell receptor beta chains given below trace back to one sample, sequenced in a study of siplizumab effects on memory and regulatory T cells. Libraries were prepared by immunoSEQ multiplex PCR; TCRdb keeps only in-frame clonotypes and omits some of them. Here the sample spans around 100,000 clones, 75% to 95% being singletons. Specimen: CD4+ T cells sorted from blood. These receptors were collected from a human donor in good health.

This chain joins TRBV19 and TRBJ1-2; possibly TRBD1 for D (6 bases). The CDR3 spans 15 residues. V was trimmed by 3 bases and J by 2 bases, leaving 13 bases between them. Germline CDR1 reads LNHDA; CDR2 reads SQIVND (reference sequence). DNA for the CDR3: TGTGCCAGTAGTATTCGGGACACCGCCAACTATGGCTACACCTTC. Its translation is CASSIRDTANYGYTF.

This chain links TRBV7-2 with TRBJ2-1, with 7 positions matching TRBD1. Germline loops: CDR1 SGHTA, CDR2 FQGNSA. J was trimmed by 7 bases and V by 5 bases; bases with no gene match: 2. There are 12 residues in the CDR3. The CDR3, as DNA: TGTGCCAGCAGCGCGACAGGGAATGAGCAGTTCTTC. Its translation: CASSATGNEQFF.

The V call is TRBV11-3, the J call TRBJ2-2, with 7 bases that match TRBD1. Germline V CDR1 and CDR2: SGHNT, YENEEA. V shed 5 bases, J shed 6 bases, and the junction held 12 bases outside the gene matches. The CDR3 covers 16 residues. The CDR3 DNA reads as TGTGCCAGCAGCGCTTCCGCCGACAGGGCGGCCGGGGAGCTGTTTTTT. It translates to CASSASADRAAGELFF. Complete variable domain (other parts from reference TRBV11-3 and TRBJ2-2): EAGVVQSPRYKIIEKKQPVAFWCNPISGHNTLYWYLQNLGQGPELLIRYENEEAVDDSQLPKDRFSAERLKGVDSTLKIQPAELGDSAVYLCASSASADRAAGELFFGEGSRLTVL.

The rearrangement uses TRBV5-1 and TRBJ2-1; D is perhaps TRBD2 (7 bases). CDR1 and CDR2 from the germline V gene are SGHRS and YFSETQ. Deletions cut 4 bases from V and 2 bases from J, with 13 bases between. The CDR3 contains 15 residues. The CDR3 sequence: CASSHEGGPYNEQFF. The CDR3, as DNA: TGCGCCAGCAGCCACGAGGGGGGGCCCTACAATGAGCAGTTCTTC.

The chain recombines TRBV5-1 with TRBJ2-6, with 7 bases that match TRBD2. Losses at the gene ends were 3 bases for V and 2 bases for J; bases not matched to a gene: 5. This CDR3 has 16 residues. Germline CDR1 is SGHRS and CDR2 is YFSETQ. CDR3 protein: CASSSSGRAGANVLTF. CDR3 nucleotides: TGCGCCAGCAGCTCCTCGGGGAGGGCTGGGGCCAACGTCCTGACTTTC.

The rearrangement uses TRBV6-6 and TRBJ2-7, with D perhaps TRBD2 (6 bases). The germline gives CDR1 MNHNY, CDR2 SVGAGI (reference sequence). The CDR3 totals 13 residues. The V gene lost 3 bases and the J gene lost 3 bases, with 9 bases spanning the gap. The CDR3 bases are TGTGCCAGCAGTTATGGGACTCGCTACGAGCAGTACTTC. This sequence encodes CASSYGTRYEQYF.

Concerning this clone: This CDR3 is also generated by other DNA sequences in the sample. The genes are TRBV7-6 and TRBJ2-5; D not certain. With 2 bases removed from V and 5 bases from J, the gap between germline ends came to 6 bases. The CDR3 is 12 residues long. The germline V gene encodes CDR1 SGHVS and CDR2 FNYEAQ. The CDR3 sequence is CASSLNRETQYF. For the CDR3, the DNA is TGTGCCAGCAGCTTAAACCGGGAGACCCAGTACTTC.

V and J are TRBV11-2 and TRBJ2-2, with D unclear. Germline V lookup: CDR1 SGHAT, CDR2 FQNNGV. The CDR3 consists of 11 residues. The V end lost 5 bases, the J end lost 8 bases, and 6 bases lay between the germline ends. The DNA of the CDR3 is TGTGCCAGCAGCAGAGAGGGGGAGCTGTTTTTT. The encoded protein is CASSREGELFF.

This sequence joins TRBV19 and TRBJ1-1; D gene uncertain. Germline V lookup: CDR1 LNHDA, CDR2 SQIVND (reference sequence). Trimming took off 3 bases at V and 0 bases at J, with 5 bases between the two ends. The CDR3 consists of 13 residues. The DNA for the CDR3 is TGTGCCAGTAGTATCCAGGTGAACACTGAAGCTTTCTTT. It yields the protein CASSIQVNTEAFF. The full variable domain, completed using reference TRBV19 and TRBJ1-1, is DGGITQSPKYLFRKEGQNVTLSCEQNLNHDAMYWYRQDPGQGLRLIYYSQIVNDFQKGDIAEGYSVSREKKESFPLTVTSAQKNPTAFYLCASSIQVNTEAFFGQGTRLTVV.

The sample holds one count of this clone. The chain carries TRBV11-2 and TRBJ1-1, with D tentatively TRBD1 (6 bases). V shed 1 base and J shed 1 base, with 10 bases lying between them. This CDR3 is built from 15 residues. Looked up from germline, CDR1 is SGHAT and CDR2 is FQNNGV. CDR3 nucleotides: TGTGCCAGCAGCTTAGTAAGGGGGAGGAACACTGAAGCTTTCTTT. Translating gives CASSLVRGRNTEAFF.

The chain joins TRBV29-1 to TRBJ1-1; D is unclear. Germline lookup yields CDR1 SQVTM and CDR2 ANQGSEA. Trimming cost V 7 bases and J 3 bases, with 15 bases left between them. The CDR3 covers 13 residues. The CDR3 sequence: CSAVEGAYTEAFF. CDR3 nucleotides: TGCAGCGCCGTGGAGGGAGCGTACACTGAAGCTTTCTTT.

V usage is TRBV5-1 and J usage is TRBJ1-5; D is unclear. Trimming pared 4 bases from V and 4 bases from J, leaving 15 bases between. CDR3 length: 15 amino acids. Germline V gene data show CDR1 as SGHRS and CDR2 as YFSETQ. DNA for the CDR3: TGCGCCAGCAGCCCGGCCCCAGGCGCTAATCAGCCCCAGCATTTT. It specifies CASSPAPGANQPQHF.

The genes are TRBV19 and TRBJ1-4; D may be TRBD1 (5 bases). CDR3 length: 18 amino acids. From germline, CDR1 is LNHDA and CDR2 SQIVND (reference sequence). The ends were cut back, 1 base at V and 6 bases at J, with 21 bases in the middle. Here the CDR3 reads CASSIARTAGWKYEKLFF. CDR3 nucleotides: TGTGCCAGTAGTATAGCGCGAACGGCAGGGTGGAAGTATGAAAAACTGTTTTTT.

The V call is TRBV27, the J call TRBJ2-7; the D gene is possibly TRBD1 (5 bases). Trimming cost V 2 bases and J 1 base, with 15 bases left between them. CDR3 length: 16 amino acids. CDR1 is MNHEY, CDR2 SMNVEV, per germline (reference sequence). CDR3 sequence (DNA): TGTGCCAGCAGTTTAGGTAGCCCCCAGGGATCCTACGAGCAGTACTTC. Protein product: CASSLGSPQGSYEQYF.

The genes are TRBV5-1 and TRBJ2-2, with 10 bases lining up with TRBD2. V lost 0 bases and J lost 5; bases outside the gene matches: 4. The CDR3 loop spans 16 amino acids. The germline V gene encodes CDR1 SGHRS and CDR2 YFSETQ. CDR3 sequence: CASSLEPSGGTGELFF. Here the CDR3 DNA reads TGCGCCAGCAGCTTGGAGCCTAGCGGGGGTACCGGGGAGCTGTTTTTT.

In DNA, the CDR3 is TGTGCCAGCTCACCACAAGGGTACGAGGCTAATGAAAAACTGTTTTTT. This gives the protein CASSPQGYEANEKLFF. The rearrangement links TRBV18 to TRBJ1-4; D remains unclear. The CDR3 contains 16 residues. The germline gives CDR1 KGHSH, CDR2 LQKENI. V lost 1 base and J 3 bases, leaving 12 bases between the germline ends.

In this sample, this clone turned up a few times. This chain uses TRBV4-1 with TRBJ1-4; D is uncertain. V dropped 1 base and J dropped 4 bases, with 7 bases sitting between them. This CDR3 is built from 14 residues. Germline lookup yields CDR1 MGHRA and CDR2 YSYEKL. CDR3 bases: TGCGCCAGCAGCCAAGTTTTCGGTAATGAAAAACTGTTTTTT. Amino acids: CASSQVFGNEKLFF.

The V call is TRBV2, the J call TRBJ1-2; perhaps TRBD1 as D (5 bases). From germline, CDR1 is SNHLY and CDR2 FYNNEI. Trimming pared 3 bases from V and 4 bases from J, leaving 9 bases between. The CDR3 is 13 amino acids. The DNA of the CDR3 is TGTGCCAGCAGTGAGACAGAGGGCTATGGCTACACCTTC. It specifies CASSETEGYGYTF.

V is TRBV27 and J is TRBJ2-3; 7 bases align to TRBD2. Trimming removed 3 bases from V and 2 bases from J; junction bases left unmatched: 11. CDR3 size: 17 residues. CDR1 and CDR2 (germline): MNHEY, SMNVEV (reference sequence). CDR3: CASSFSPRTRFTDTQYF. Here the CDR3 DNA reads TGTGCCAGCAGTTTTAGCCCCCGGACTAGGTTCACAGATACGCAGTATTTT.

The rearrangement links TRBV29-1 to TRBJ2-2; no firm D call. V was cut by 4 bases and J by 5 bases, with 5 bases left in between. The CDR3 sequence is 11 residues long. Germline lookup yields CDR1 SQVTM and CDR2 ANQGSEA. CDR3 sequence reads: CSVAPTGELFF. The CDR3 DNA is TGCAGCGTTGCTCCAACCGGGGAGCTGTTTTTT.

This CDR3 is CAISDGPYEQYF. The CDR3 DNA is TGTGCCATCAGTGACGGGCCCTACGAGCAGTACTTC. The rearrangement links TRBV10-3 to TRBJ2-7, with D hard to call. V lost 3 bases to trimming and J lost 2 bases, with 5 bases between them. The CDR3 is 12 amino acids. Germline V lookup: CDR1 ENHRY, CDR2 SYGVKD.

V is TRBV5-1 and J is TRBJ1-2; D call uncertain. CDR3 length: 12 amino acids. V was clipped by 4 bases and J by 6 bases, with 10 bases between them. Per the germline V gene, CDR1 is SGHRS and CDR2 is YFSETQ. CDR3 sequence reads: CASSLSGNGYTF. The CDR3, as DNA: TGCGCCAGCAGCCTGTCGGGTAATGGCTACACCTTC. The full variable domain, rest sourced from reference TRBV5-1 and TRBJ1-2, is KAGVTQTPRYLIKTRGQQVTLSCSPISGHRSVSWYQQTPGQGLQFLFEYFSETQRNKGNFPGRFSGRQFSNSRSEMNVSTLELGDSALYLCASSLSGNGYTFGSGTRLTVV.